The 11 T cell receptor beta chains listed next were all sequenced from one sample in a study of metastatic and nonmetastatic thyroid tumors. MiXCR reprocessed the PCR reads for TCRdb. This table holds 30,000 to 40,000 clones, 15% found once. Treatment of any kind had been given to no patient before thyroid surgery. The sample taken for sequencing was blood. Every receptor here comes from a male donor with papillary thyroid cancer or a benign thyroid nodule (not recorded which). Some clones in this sample may be carry-over from other donors' samples.

The rearrangement uses TRBV20-1 and TRBJ2-7, with D possibly matching TRBD2 (5 bases). Trimming pared 5 bases from V and 7 bases from J, leaving 24 bases between. There are 15 residues in the CDR3. CDR1 and CDR2 (germline): DFQATT, SNEGSKA (reference sequence). This CDR3 reads CSAPRPASWRREQYF. Written as DNA, the CDR3 is TGCAGTGCTCCCCGCCCGGCTAGTTGGAGGAGAGAGCAGTACTTC.

This clone appeared many times. The rearrangement links TRBV24-1 to TRBJ2-7; a weak D match, TRBD1 (5 bases). Germline assignment: CDR1 KGHDR and CDR2 SFDVKD. This CDR3 is built from 14 residues. V lost 1 base, J lost 2 bases, and 8 bases lay in between. In DNA form, the CDR3 reads TGTGCCACCAGTGATTTTCAGGGTACCTACGAGCAGTACTTC. Its protein product is CATSDFQGTYEQYF.

This clone was observed many times. The chain links TRBV5-4 to TRBJ2-3, with a tentative D call TRBD2 (5 bases). The germline CDR1 and CDR2 sequences are SGHNT and YYREEE (reference sequence). The CDR3 loop spans 18 amino acids. With 0 bases removed from V and 2 bases from J, the gap between germline ends came to 19 bases. The CDR3 nucleotides are TGTGCCAGCAGCTTGGTTAAGGGCCCCAAGGGAGCCACAGATACGCAGTATTTT. Protein product: CASSLVKGPKGATDTQYF. Using reference TRBV5-4 and TRBJ2-3 for the parts outside the CDR3, the full variable domain is ETGVTQSPTHLIKTRGQQVTLRCSSQSGHNTVSWYQQALGQGPQFIFQYYREEENGRGNFPPRFSGLQFPNYSSELNVNALELDDSALYLCASSLVKGPKGATDTQYFGPGTRLTVL.

In this sample, this clone turned up a few times. The CDR3 reads CASSEDGRRDYGYTF. The CDR3 DNA reads as TGTGCCAGCAGTGAGGATGGCAGGAGGGACTATGGCTACACCTTC. V gene TRBV2 combines with J gene TRBJ1-2; D is ambiguous. The V gene lost 3 bases and the J gene lost 3 bases, with 14 bases spanning the gap. Germline CDR1 SNHLY, CDR2 FYNNEI. This CDR3 is 15 amino acids long. Complete variable domain (other parts from reference TRBV2 and TRBJ1-2): EPEVTQTPSHQVTQMGQEVILRCVPISNHLYFYWYRQILGQKVEFLVSFYNNEISEKSEIFDDQFSVERPDGSNFTLKIRSTKLEDSAMYFCASSEDGRRDYGYTFGSGTRLTVV.

The chain has TRBV28 and TRBJ1-2; possible D gene TRBD1, 5 bases. Germline CDR1 reads MDHEN; CDR2 reads SYDVKM. The CDR3 runs 14 residues. The V gene lost 6 bases and the J gene lost 4 bases, with 15 bases spanning the gap. In nucleotides, the CDR3 is TGTGCCAGCAGCCCCACCGGACACCCCTATGGCTACACCTTC. It codes for CASSPTGHPYGYTF.

This clone is medium-sized (0.01 to 0.1%) by share. The rearrangement uses TRBV7-8 and TRBJ2-7; 13 bases align to TRBD2. Unmatched junction bases numbered 7, after V lost 0 bases and J lost 2 bases. This CDR3 comprises 18 residues. CDR1 SGHVS and CDR2 FQNEAQ come from the germline V gene. Here the CDR3 DNA reads TGTGCCAGCAGCTTAGCACTAGCGGGAGGGCCTATGCCCTACGAGCAGTACTTC. Amino acids: CASSLALAGGPMPYEQYF.

Concerning this clone: The germline gene is not matched at one end of the junction; a read error may be the cause. The V and J genes are TRBV28 and TRBJ2-7; TRBD2 might be the D (5 bases). The CDR3 length is 16 residues. The germline CDR1 and CDR2 sequences are MDHEN and SYDVKM. The CDR3 protein is CASSLITSGLVYEKYF. The DNA of the CDR3 is TGTGCCAGCAGTTTAATTACCAGCGGCCTCGTCTACGAGAAGTACTTC.

This clone was picked up many times. The V call is TRBV7-8, the J call TRBJ2-3; no clear D gene. CDR3 length: 16 amino acids. Per the germline V gene, CDR1 is SGHVS and CDR2 is FQNEAQ. The V gene lost 0 bases and the J gene lost 2 bases, with 12 bases spanning the gap. This CDR3 is CASSLAFHIDTDTQYF. DNA for the CDR3: TGTGCCAGCAGCTTAGCGTTTCACATAGACACAGATACGCAGTATTTT.

This clone showed up many times. V and J are TRBV5-1 and TRBJ2-1; 11 nucleotides align to TRBD2. The ends lost 0 bases at V and 7 bases at J; junction bases unmatched: 6. This CDR3 has 16 amino acids. The V gene's germline CDR1 is SGHRS and CDR2 YFSETQ. The CDR3 coding sequence is TGCGCCAGCAGCTTGGCCTCACTAGCGGGAGTGAATGAGCAGTTCTTC. This gives the protein CASSLASLAGVNEQFF. The complete variable domain, with remaining parts taken from reference TRBV5-1 and TRBJ2-1, reads KAGVTQTPRYLIKTRGQQVTLSCSPISGHRSVSWYQQTPGQGLQFLFEYFSETQRNKGNFPGRFSGRQFSNSRSEMNVSTLELGDSALYLCASSLASLAGVNEQFFGPGTRLTVL.

This rearrangement joins TRBV20-1 to TRBJ2-1; 10 nucleotides agree with TRBD2. The V and J ends lost 5 bases and 0 bases, in that order; junction bases with no gene match: 10. CDR3 length: 17 residues. Germline lookup yields CDR1 DFQATT and CDR2 SNEGSKA (reference sequence). CDR3 sequence reads: CSAFSGTSARSYNEQFF. DNA for the CDR3: TGCAGTGCTTTTTCCGGGACTAGCGCCCGCTCCTACAATGAGCAGTTCTTC.

This clone appeared many times. V usage is TRBV6-6 and J usage is TRBJ2-7; D is unresolved. CDR3 size: 15 residues. The germline V gene has CDR1 MNHNY and CDR2 SVGAGI (reference sequence). Trimming left V 2 bases short and J 0 bases short, with 11 bases between. CDR3 sequence: CASSYDGPSSYEQYF. CDR3 DNA: TGTGCCAGCAGTTACGACGGTCCTAGCTCCTACGAGCAGTACTTC.